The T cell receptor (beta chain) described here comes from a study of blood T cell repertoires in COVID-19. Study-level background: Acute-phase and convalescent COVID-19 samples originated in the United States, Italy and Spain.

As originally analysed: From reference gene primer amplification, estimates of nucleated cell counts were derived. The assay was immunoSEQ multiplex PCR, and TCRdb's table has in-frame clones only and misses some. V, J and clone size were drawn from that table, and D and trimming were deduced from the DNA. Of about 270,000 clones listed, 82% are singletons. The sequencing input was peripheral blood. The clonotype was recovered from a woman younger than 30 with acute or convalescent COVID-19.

The CDR3 sequence is CSVEGQGGFTEAFF. DNA of the CDR3: TGCAGCGTTGAGGGACAGGGGGGTTTCACTGAAGCTTTCTTT. The V and J genes are TRBV29-1 and TRBJ1-1, with 11 bases that match TRBD1. V shed 3 bases, J shed 4 bases, and the junction held 4 bases outside the gene matches. CDR3 length: 14 amino acids. Germline-derived CDR1 and CDR2 are SQVTM and ANQGSEA.